The clone carrying this T cell receptor beta chain was counted once. Its target is not known. These data belong to a study of relationships among human T cell subsets. General study findings and limits: Over 55% of CD8+ cytotoxic sequences came from clones with over 100 reads.

Th1 cells were collected as flow-through following bead selections for CD25, CD56 and CD294. Magnetic beads coated with subset-specific antibodies isolated the T cell subsets. From mRNA, alpha and beta CDR3 regions were amplified using semiquantitative ARM-PCR. Exponential amplification used communal superprimers after tagged nested gene-specific primers in ARM-PCR. MiXCR, run by TCRdb on the multiplex PCR reads, gives a single entry per CDR3 protein. The sample yields some 13,000 distinct CDR3 sequences, around two thirds seen once. The V and J ends lost 4 bases and 2 bases, in that order; junction bases with no gene match: 7. The CDR3 is made up of 16 amino acids.

The gene calls are TRBV12-3 or TRBV12-4 and TRBJ2-3; TRBD2 agrees at 9 bases. Material: CD4+ Th1 cells sorted from blood. The receptor was isolated from a man in his forties in good health. CDR3 nucleotide sequence: TGTGCCAGCAGTTCCTTGGCGGGAGGGGTCACAGATACGCAGTATTTT. It specifies CASSSLAGGVTDTQYF.